Listed below are T cell receptor beta chains from one sample, sequenced in a study of neurological immune-mediated disorders. TCRdb recomputed calls from the 5' RACE reads with MiXCR, one row per CDR3 protein. The table lists 55,000 to 65,000 distinct CDR3 sequences, around 3.5% of them singletons. The specimen sequenced was PBMCs. The receptors stem from a woman between 25 and 40 years old with multiple sclerosis. Both conserved end residues are part of each CDR3. The D gene is left open where the match is weak. Part of the rows lack a size; the others show once, few, many or a class for expanded clones.

D,V,J,size,DNA,CDR3
TRBD1,TRBV5-1,TRBJ1-2,many,TGCGCCAGCAGCCCCGGATGGCAGGGGGCGGTCTATGGCTACACCTTC,CASSPGWQGAVYGYTF
TRBD2,TRBV5-1,TRBJ2-1,few,TGCGCCAGCAGCTTGCTTAGCGGGAGGGCTACGAATGAGCAGTTCTTC,CASSLLSGRATNEQFF
.,TRBV7-9,TRBJ1-6,many,TGTGCCAGCAGCTTCGCCGAAACAGGGCGTCCCCTCCACTTT,CASSFAETGRPLHF
TRBD1,TRBV4-1,TRBJ2-1,many,TGCGCCAGCAGCCCTCAGACAGGGGAGCAGTTCTTC,CASSPQTGEQFF
.,TRBV6-5,TRBJ1-5,many,TGTGCCAGCAGTTACTCGGGATCCGATCAGCCCCAGCATTTT,CASSYSGSDQPQHF
TRBD1,TRBV7-9,TRBJ1-2,many,TGTGCCAGCAGCCCATCCGGACAGGGGGCGTGGGGCTACACCTTC,CASSPSGQGAWGYTF
TRBD2,TRBV9,TRBJ2-4,.,TGTGCCAGCAGCGTAGCTAGCGGGGTTACCAAAAACATTCAGTACTTC,CASSVASGVTKNIQYF
.,TRBV20-1,TRBJ1-4,many,TGCAGTGGTTTGGTCCTTGCAACTAATGAAAAACTGTTTTTT,CSGLVLATNEKLFF
.,TRBV5-1,TRBJ2-3,many,TGCGCCAGCAGCTTGGAGGCTATACCTTACACAGATACGCAGTATTTT,CASSLEAIPYTDTQYF
TRBD1,TRBV6-6,TRBJ1-5,many,TGTGCCAGCACCTTAGCGGGACAGAACCAGCCCCAGCATTTT,CASTLAGQNQPQHF